This is a list of T cell receptor beta chains from one sample in a study of graft-versus-host responses after intestinal transplantation. Profiled with immunoSEQ multiplex PCR; TCRdb holds only in-frame clones, not every one. In the table there are roughly 14,000 clones, 30% of which are singletons. The specimen was alloreactive CD8+ T cells from a mixed lymphocyte reaction culture, collected before intestinal transplant. The receptors originated from a human patient who received an intestinal transplant. The CDR3 runs from the conserved cysteine through the conserved F or W. A D gene is named only where the DNA matches it firmly. Not every row has a clone size; where given, it reads once, few, many or a size class.

CDR3 length	D gene	V gene	clone size	J gene	CDR3 DNA	CDR3 protein
14	TRBD1	TRBV5-4	.	TRBJ1-6	TGTGCCAGCAGCTTGGGGACAGGGTTTTCACCCCTCCACTTT	CASSLGTGFSPLHF
15	.	TRBV11-3	.	TRBJ1-1	TGTGCCAGCAGCTTAAAGGTCAGGGGTGGCACTGAAGCTTTCTTT	CASSLKVRGGTEAFF
12	.	TRBV29-1	.	TRBJ2-7	TGCAGCGTGGGGGGTTCCTCCTACGAGCAGTACTTC	CSVGGSSYEQYF
14	.	TRBV9	few	TRBJ1-1	TGTGCCAGCAGCGTAGAGGCAGGAAGCACTGAAGCTTTCTTT	CASSVEAGSTEAFF
13	.	TRBV5-1	few	TRBJ2-7	TGCGCCAGCAGTGGAGGGCCTTCCTACGAGCAGTACTTC	CASSGGPSYEQYF
17	.	TRBV7-3	.	TRBJ2-5	TGTGCCAGCAGCTTAACGGGGGACGGGAGAAGGTGGGAGACCCAGTACTTC	CASSLTGDGRRWETQYF
14	.	TRBV23-1	few	TRBJ1-4	TGCGCCAGCAGTCAATGGGGGCTGGGAGAAAAACTGTTTTTT	CASSQWGLGEKLFF
16	.	TRBV4-2	once	TRBJ1-2	TGTGCCAGCAGCCAAGTTTATCGTAGGCGGTTAAGAGTCTACACCTTC	CASSQVYRRRLRVYTF
13	.	TRBV7-9	medium-sized	TRBJ2-7	TGTGCCAGCAGCTTAGGGGGATTAGGATCCCAGTACTTC	CASSLGGLGSQYF
15	.	TRBV6-5	.	TRBJ2-1	TGTGCCAGCAGTTCTACAGGGTCCTCCTACAATGAGCAGTTCTTC	CASSSTGSSYNEQFF
14	.	TRBV19	medium-sized	TRBJ2-7	TGTGCCAGTACCCCCGGCGTTGCCCCTTACGAGCAGTACTTC	CASTPGVAPYEQYF
15	.	TRBV5-4	.	TRBJ1-1	TGTGCCAGCAGCTTGGGGGGGGCCCGGTTCACTGAAGCTTTCTTT	CASSLGGARFTEAFF
16	.	TRBV6-4	.	TRBJ1-4	TGTGCCAGCAGTGACTCGAAGGTTGTATGGGGTGAAAAACTGTTTTTT	CASSDSKVVWGEKLFF
13	.	TRBV27	few	TRBJ2-2	TGTGCCAGCAGTTTAGAGGGCACCGGGGAGCTGTTTTTT	CASSLEGTGELFF
14	.	TRBV5-4	.	TRBJ1-2	TGTGCCAGCAGCCCCGGGACGCCAAACTATGGCTACACCTTC	CASSPGTPNYGYTF
14	.	TRBV7-9	once	TRBJ2-2	TGTGCCAGCAGCTCTAGCCCAGGGGCCGGGGAGCTGTTTTTT	CASSSSPGAGELFF
17	TRBD2	TRBV15	.	TRBJ2-3	TGTGCCACCAGCAGACCCTCGGGACTAGCGGGGTCAGATACGCAGTATTTT	CATSRPSGLAGSDTQYF
15	.	TRBV10-2	few	TRBJ2-5	TGCGCCAGCAGTGGGATTCGCGGTGGCCAAGAGACCCAGTACTTC	CASSGIRGGQETQYF
14	.	TRBV4-1	.	TRBJ1-1	TGCGCCAGCAGCCAAGGCCAGATGAACACTGAAGCTTTCTTT	CASSQGQMNTEAFF
16	.	TRBV2	few	TRBJ2-7	TGTGCCAGCAGGGAGAGCGGACGGAGGACCCCCTACGAGCAGTACTTC	CASRESGRRTPYEQYF
17	.	TRBV19	.	TRBJ2-5	TGTGCCAGTAGTATCGGCGCCGGGGCTGGTTGGCGAGAGACCCAGTACTTC	CASSIGAGAGWRETQYF
15	TRBD1	TRBV5-4	.	TRBJ2-5	TGTGCCAGCAGCTTGGACCCGACAGGGTTGGAGACCCAGTACTTC	CASSLDPTGLETQYF
13	.	TRBV6-5	few	TRBJ2-2	TGTGCCAGCAAAACCGGGACCCTCGGGGAGCTGTTTTTT	CASKTGTLGELFF
21	TRBD2	TRBV28	few	TRBJ2-7	TGTGCCAGTTCCGGGACTAGCGGCCAAAAGCTCGCGGGAGGGCCCGTTGAGGGGCAGTACTTC	CASSGTSGQKLAGGPVEGQYF
14	.	TRBV28	.	TRBJ2-1	TGCGCCAGCAGCGGCCTCGGGACCGTGGATGAGCAGTTCTTC	CASSGLGTVDEQFF
16	.	TRBV28	.	TRBJ2-3	TGTGCCAGCAGTTTAATTAGGGGTTCTAGCACAGATACGCAGTATTTT	CASSLIRGSSTDTQYF
17	TRBD2	TRBV9	.	TRBJ2-3	TGTGCCAGCAGCATCGGGACTAGCGGTTCGGGGACAGATACGCAGTATTTT	CASSIGTSGSGTDTQYF
14	.	TRBV11-1	.	TRBJ2-7	TGTGCCAGCAGCTCGCTACTTTACTCCTACGAGCAGTACTTC	CASSSLLYSYEQYF
12	.	TRBV5-1	medium-sized	TRBJ2-7	TGCGCCAGCAGCTTTCGAGGGGGCGAGCAGTACTTC	CASSFRGGEQYF
15	.	TRBV19	few	TRBJ2-1	TGTGCCACGCGGCTCGGGGGAAGCTCCTACAATGAGCAGTTCTTC	CATRLGGSSYNEQFF
13	.	TRBV11-3	.	TRBJ2-7	TGTGCCAGCAGCCCAAGAGAGGGGCACGAGCAGTACTTC	CASSPREGHEQYF
13	.	TRBV5-1	.	TRBJ1-6	TGCGCCAGCAGCTTGGTTGTTCTAGGGCCCCTCCACTTT	CASSLVVLGPLHF
16	TRBD2	TRBV28	few	TRBJ2-5	TGTGCCAGCAGTTTAAGGCTAGCGGGAGCTGGGGAGACCCAGTACTTC	CASSLRLAGAGETQYF
13	.	TRBV18	few	TRBJ1-4	TGTGCCAGCTCACCATACCTTAATGAAAAACTGTTTTTT	CASSPYLNEKLFF
16	.	TRBV6-1	.	TRBJ1-2	TGTGCCAGCAGTGAAGCGGTGCTAAGGTATAGGTATGGCTACACCTTC	CASSEAVLRYRYGYTF
16	.	TRBV5-4	.	TRBJ2-7	TGTGCCAGCAGCTTGGGGGCCTCGGCGGGCTCCTACGAGCAGTACTTC	CASSLGASAGSYEQYF
14	.	TRBV6-9	few	TRBJ1-5	TGTGCCAGCACTGGGACGAACGTTAATCAGCCCCAGCATTTT	CASTGTNVNQPQHF
16	.	TRBV4-1	few	TRBJ1-2	TGCGCCAGCAGCCGTAGACCCTGGCGGGGGGCGCGCGGCTACACCTTC	CASSRRPWRGARGYTF
11	.	TRBV28	few	TRBJ2-7	TGTGCCAGCAGTCCCCTAGCCGAGCAGTACTTC	CASSPLAEQYF
12	.	TRBV15	.	TRBJ1-1	TGTGCCACCGGGGGGTTGAACACTGAAGCTTTCTTT	CATGGLNTEAFF
13	.	TRBV2	.	TRBJ2-3	TGTGCCAGCACGCTCCCACTCACAGATACGCAGTATTTT	CASTLPLTDTQYF
15	TRBD2	TRBV6-5	medium-sized	TRBJ2-5	TGTGCCAGCAGGGCGGAGCGGGGGGCGCAAGAGACCCAGTACTTC	CASRAERGAQETQYF
16	.	TRBV7-2	.	TRBJ2-3	TGTGCCAGCAGCTTACCGGGACCGGCTAGCACAGATACGCAGTATTTT	CASSLPGPASTDTQYF
13	.	TRBV6-6	.	TRBJ1-1	TGTGCCAGCGAGGGAGGGGGGAACACTGAAGCTTTCTTT	CASEGGGNTEAFF
14	TRBD1	TRBV5-1	few	TRBJ1-1	TGCGCCAGCAGCTCACAGGGGGGGAACACTGAAGCTTTCTTT	CASSSQGGNTEAFF
14	TRBD1	TRBV27	few	TRBJ1-5	TGTGCCAGCAGTGGACAGGATAGCAATCAGCCCCAGCATTTT	CASSGQDSNQPQHF
13	.	TRBV6-5	.	TRBJ2-1	TGTGCCAGCAGTTACGGCAGGTACAATGAGCAGTTCTTC	CASSYGRYNEQFF
14	.	TRBV5-6	few	TRBJ2-7	TGTGCCAGCAGCTCGGGACTTCTTGCCTACGAGCAGTACTTC	CASSSGLLAYEQYF
14	.	TRBV19	.	TRBJ1-5	TGTGCCAGTAGTACCCTCACCGGAGGTCAGCCCCAGCATTTT	CASSTLTGGQPQHF
18	TRBD2	TRBV6-1	.	TRBJ2-1	TGTGCCAGCAGTGAGGGACTAGCGGGGGGTAACTCCTACAATGAGCAGTTCTTC	CASSEGLAGGNSYNEQFF
15	.	TRBV11-2	few	TRBJ2-7	TGTGCCAGCAGCTTAGTTTGGTCGCCGGCCTACGAGCAGTACTTC	CASSLVWSPAYEQYF
13	.	TRBV6-1	once	TRBJ1-1	TGTGCCAGCAGTCTGACGGGGAACACTGAAGCTTTCTTT	CASSLTGNTEAFF
14	.	TRBV18	few	TRBJ2-5	TGTGCCAGCTCACCACTACAGGCGCAAGAGACCCAGTACTTC	CASSPLQAQETQYF
14	.	TRBV30	.	TRBJ2-1	TGTGCCTGGAGAAGCAGGGCATCCTACAATGAGCAGTTCTTC	CAWRSRASYNEQFF
16	TRBD2	TRBV7-9	.	TRBJ2-3	TGTGCCAGCAGCTTAGTTAGCGGGGGGGCCCCAGATACGCAGTATTTT	CASSLVSGGAPDTQYF
14	.	TRBV6-6	few	TRBJ2-7	TGTGCCAGCAGTTACGGCGCGGCCCCCTACGAGCAGTACTTC	CASSYGAAPYEQYF
15	TRBD2	TRBV5-4	few	TRBJ2-3	TGTGCCAGCAGCTATAGGACTAGCGGGGCAGATACGCAGTATTTT	CASSYRTSGADTQYF
16	.	TRBV19	.	TRBJ2-3	TGTGCCAGTAGTATTCTAGCCAGGGGCTCCACAGATACGCAGTATTTT	CASSILARGSTDTQYF
12	TRBD2	TRBV7-9	.	TRBJ2-7	TGTGCCAGCAGCTCCGGGGGGGTCGAGCAGTACTTC	CASSSGGVEQYF
14	TRBD1	TRBV29-1	once	TRBJ2-1	TGCAGCGTTGCCCTACAGGGGTCCTACAATGAGCAGTTCTTC	CSVALQGSYNEQFF